This T cell receptor (beta chain) emerged from a study of PD-1 blockade in classical Hodgkin lymphoma (dated by TCRdb to 2018 to 2020). General notes on the study: Nivolumab dosing was 3 mg/kg intravenously every 2 weeks, continuing until either disease progression or unacceptable toxicity. A peripheral blood immune signature of response to PD-1 blockade in classical Hodgkin lymphoma was defined using TCR beta sequencing and CyTOF.

In the germline V gene, CDR1 corresponds to SGHDN and CDR2 to FVKESK. Germline trimming: 2 bases from V, 6 bases from J; junction bases outside gene matches: 7. From the cysteine through the phenylalanine, the CDR3 covers 15 amino acids. Only CDR3 DNA remains: 45 bases, in frame from the first base. Genomic DNA was extracted with the Qiagen DNeasy kit from unsorted PBMCs and from negatively selected CD4+ and CD8+ fractions. TCR beta CDR3 regions were amplified by immunoSEQ multiplex PCR using primers annealing to V and J segments. A synthetic immune receptor repertoire was used to minimize amplification bias, and any residual bias was removed computationally once sequencing was done. From the authors' description of their analysis: Custom Python scripts were used to quantify repertoire diversity as the Shannon entropy index. Unsorted, CD4+ and CD8+ repertoires were analyzed separately, except for combined analyses in which CD4+ and CD8+ sequences were merged in silico. Clonal expansion was defined as a frequency increase of at least 2-fold after treatment compared with C1D1, and clones undetected at baseline were assigned a pseudocount of 0.5. Clones with 0 or 1 copy at C1D1 were defined as singleton clones, while clones with 2 or more copies were defined as non-singleton clones. By matching protein sequences in sorted samples from the same patient, clones expanded in unsorted samples were annotated as CD4+, CD8+ or unknown. Wilcoxon tests on paired samples were used to test diversity changes from C1D1 to C4D1. This is the immuneACCESS table as TCRdb keeps it, with only in-frame sequences that have V and J called. A part of the clones is gone; compared with another copy, unresolved V genes explain less than half, and the rest is unexplained. V, J and clone size are those of that table, while D and trimming were read from the DNA. Present in this sample are fewer than 90,000 clones, under 95% of which were seen just once. The ten largest make up 6.5% to 8% of the sample.

Notes on this clone: This receptor's antigen is unknown. It has no much larger one-base neighbor in the sample; base qualities were not kept.

Here is what the overall study found, with its caveats: The study was restricted to a single clinical trial cohort, and the causes of repertoire differences, possibly disease activity or prior therapy, were left undefined. By C4D1, a significant rise was seen in CD4+ TCR diversity but not in CD8+ TCR diversity (p=0.0027 vs p=0.16), and the rise was most apparent among complete responders (p=0.02). Baseline TCR diversity was reported to be lower in newly diagnosed patients than in healthy donors, and even lower in relapsed/refractory patients. Baseline diversity similar to that of newly diagnosed patients was observed in trial patients achieving complete response, whereas significantly lower diversity was observed in partial responders and progressors. Patients starting nivolumab less than 1 year after ASCT had lower diversity and were excluded from later analyses to avoid confounding by immune reconstitution.

Read against the paper, the sample's time point label means: cycle 1 day 1 (C1D1), immediately before nivolumab initiation. All trial patients had relapsed after autologous stem cell transplantation, with cohorts A, B and C differing in prior brentuximab vedotin exposure. The trial cohort was composed of about 58 patients with relapsed/refractory classical Hodgkin lymphoma, for whom complete response, partial response or progressive disease was recorded as best overall response. Single-agent nivolumab was administered to trial patients in the multi-cohort phase II CheckMate 205 trial. An independent review committee assessed best overall response by applying the 2007 International Working Group response criteria. PBMCs from the trial were collected at three points: immediately before nivolumab initiation (C1D1), and during therapy at cycle 2 day 1 and cycle 4 day 1. Peripheral blood was collected in 8 mL Vacutainer Cell Preparation Tubes, from which PBMCs were isolated by centrifugation and then cryopreserved.

The clonotype originates from a human donor with classical Hodgkin lymphoma. The chain uses TRBV14 and TRBJ2-1; TRBD1 matches 7 bases in the middle. Source: peripheral blood mononuclear cells (PBMCs), taken at baseline. The CDR3 in this case is CASSQILTGLNEQFF. The DNA sequence follows: TGTGCCAGCAGCCAAATACTGACAGGGCTCAATGAGCAGTTCTTC.